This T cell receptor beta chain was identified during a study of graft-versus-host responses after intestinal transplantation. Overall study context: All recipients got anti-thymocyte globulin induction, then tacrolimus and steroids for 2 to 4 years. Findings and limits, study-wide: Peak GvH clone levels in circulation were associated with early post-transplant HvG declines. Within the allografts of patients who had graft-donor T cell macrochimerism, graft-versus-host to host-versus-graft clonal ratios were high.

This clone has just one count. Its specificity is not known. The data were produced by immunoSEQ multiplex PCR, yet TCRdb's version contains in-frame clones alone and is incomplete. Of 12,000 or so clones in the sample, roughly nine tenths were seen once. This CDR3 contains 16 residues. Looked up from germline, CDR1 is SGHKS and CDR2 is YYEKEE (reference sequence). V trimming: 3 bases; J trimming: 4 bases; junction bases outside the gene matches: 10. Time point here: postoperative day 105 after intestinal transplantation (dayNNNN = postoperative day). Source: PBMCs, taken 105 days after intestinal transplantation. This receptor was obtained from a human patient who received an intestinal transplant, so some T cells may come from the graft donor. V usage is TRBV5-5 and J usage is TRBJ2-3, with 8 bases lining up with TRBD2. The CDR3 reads CASSSPPTSVADTQYF. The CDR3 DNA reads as TGTGCCAGCAGCTCTCCCCCGACTAGCGTGGCAGATACGCAGTATTTT.